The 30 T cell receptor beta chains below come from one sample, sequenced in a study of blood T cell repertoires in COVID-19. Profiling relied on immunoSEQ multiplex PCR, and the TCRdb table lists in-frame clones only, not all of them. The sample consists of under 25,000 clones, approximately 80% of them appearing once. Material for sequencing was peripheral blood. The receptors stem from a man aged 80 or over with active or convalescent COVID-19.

CDR3 coding DNA: TGTGCCAGCAGCAGTTTTCGGCGGGGGGCGGCTGAAGCTTTCTTT. Translated, it gives CASSSFRRGAAEAFF. V gene TRBV5-6 combines with J gene TRBJ1-1; D may be TRBD1 (6 bases). Per the germline V gene, CDR1 is SGHDT and CDR2 is YYEEEE. The CDR3 covers 15 residues. Trimming pared 4 bases from V and 6 bases from J, leaving 19 bases between.

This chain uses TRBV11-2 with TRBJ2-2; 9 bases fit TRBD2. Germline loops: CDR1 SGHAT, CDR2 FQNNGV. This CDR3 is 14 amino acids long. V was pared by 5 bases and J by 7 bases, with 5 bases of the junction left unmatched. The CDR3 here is CASSTGLAGGELFF. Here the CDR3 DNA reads TGTGCCAGCAGCACGGGACTAGCAGGCGGGGAGCTGTTTTTT.

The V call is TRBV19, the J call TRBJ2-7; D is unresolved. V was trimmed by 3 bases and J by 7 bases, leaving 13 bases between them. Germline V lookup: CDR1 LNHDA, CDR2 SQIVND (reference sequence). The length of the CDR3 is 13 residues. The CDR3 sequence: CASSIAHHGEQYF. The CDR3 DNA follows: TGTGCCAGTAGTATCGCCCACCACGGTGAGCAGTACTTC.

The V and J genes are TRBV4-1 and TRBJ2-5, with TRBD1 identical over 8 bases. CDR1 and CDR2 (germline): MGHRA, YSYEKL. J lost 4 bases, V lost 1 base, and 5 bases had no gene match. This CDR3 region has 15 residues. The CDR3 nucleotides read TGCGCCAGCAGCCAAGTAGGGACAGGAAGAGAGACCCAGTACTTC. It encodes CASSQVGTGRETQYF.

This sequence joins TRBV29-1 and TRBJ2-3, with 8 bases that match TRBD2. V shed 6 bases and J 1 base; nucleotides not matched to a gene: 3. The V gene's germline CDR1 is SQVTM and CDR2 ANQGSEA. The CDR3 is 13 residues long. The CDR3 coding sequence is TGCAGCGTCACAGCGGGAGGCACAGATACGCAGTATTTT. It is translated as CSVTAGGTDTQYF.

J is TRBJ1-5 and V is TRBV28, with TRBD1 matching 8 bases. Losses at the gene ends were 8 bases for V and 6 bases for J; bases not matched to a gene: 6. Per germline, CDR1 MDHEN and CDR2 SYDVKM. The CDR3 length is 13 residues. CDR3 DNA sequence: TGTGCCAGCCGACAGGGGAGAATTCAGCCCCAGCATTTT. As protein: CASRQGRIQPQHF. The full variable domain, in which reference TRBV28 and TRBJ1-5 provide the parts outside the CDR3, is DVKVTQSSRYLVKRTGEKVFLECVQDMDHENMFWYRQDPGLGLRLIYFSYDVKMKEKGDIPEGYSVSREKKERFSLILESASTNQTSMYLCASRQGRIQPQHFGDGTRLSIL.

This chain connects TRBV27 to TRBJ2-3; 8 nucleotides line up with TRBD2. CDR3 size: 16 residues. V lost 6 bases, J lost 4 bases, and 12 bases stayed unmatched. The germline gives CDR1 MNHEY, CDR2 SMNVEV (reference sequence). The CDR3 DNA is TGTGCCAGCAGCACAATCCCGGGGGGGCCGCCAGATACGCAGTATTTT. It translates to CASSTIPGGPPDTQYF.

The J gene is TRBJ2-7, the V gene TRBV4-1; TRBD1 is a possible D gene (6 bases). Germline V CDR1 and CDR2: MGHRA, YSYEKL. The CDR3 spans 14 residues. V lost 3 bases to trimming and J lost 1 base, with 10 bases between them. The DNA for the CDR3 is TGCGCCAGCAGCCATCGCGACAGGTCCTACGAGCAGTACTTC. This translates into CASSHRDRSYEQYF.

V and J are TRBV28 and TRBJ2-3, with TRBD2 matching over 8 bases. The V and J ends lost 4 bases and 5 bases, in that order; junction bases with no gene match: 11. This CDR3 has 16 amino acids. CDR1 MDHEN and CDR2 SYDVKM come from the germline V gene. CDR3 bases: TGTGCCAGCAGTTCCCTGGCGGGGGGCCGGGGAGATACGCAGTATTTT. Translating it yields CASSSLAGGRGDTQYF. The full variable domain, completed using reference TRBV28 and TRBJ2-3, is DVKVTQSSRYLVKRTGEKVFLECVQDMDHENMFWYRQDPGLGLRLIYFSYDVKMKEKGDIPEGYSVSREKKERFSLILESASTNQTSMYLCASSSLAGGRGDTQYFGPGTRLTVL.

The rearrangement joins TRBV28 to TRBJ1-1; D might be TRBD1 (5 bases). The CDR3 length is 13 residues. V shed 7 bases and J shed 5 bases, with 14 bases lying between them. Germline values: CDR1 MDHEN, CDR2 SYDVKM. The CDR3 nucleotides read TGTGCCAGCACGGCAGGGCGGTATACTGAAGCTTTCTTT. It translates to CASTAGRYTEAFF.

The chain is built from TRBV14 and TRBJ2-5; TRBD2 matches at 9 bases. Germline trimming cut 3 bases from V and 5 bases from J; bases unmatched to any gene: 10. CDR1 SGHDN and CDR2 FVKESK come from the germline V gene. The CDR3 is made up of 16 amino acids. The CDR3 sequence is CASSHGSGSRGETQYF. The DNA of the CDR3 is TGTGCCAGCAGCCACGGTAGCGGGAGCCGTGGGGAGACCCAGTACTTC.

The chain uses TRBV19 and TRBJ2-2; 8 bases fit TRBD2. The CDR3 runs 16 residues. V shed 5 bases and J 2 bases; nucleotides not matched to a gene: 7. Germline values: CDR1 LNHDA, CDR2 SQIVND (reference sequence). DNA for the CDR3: TGTGCCAGTAGTTTCGGCGGGGGGCGAAACACCGGGGAGCTGTTTTTT. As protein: CASSFGGGRNTGELFF. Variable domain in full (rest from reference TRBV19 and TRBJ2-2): DGGITQSPKYLFRKEGQNVTLSCEQNLNHDAMYWYRQDPGQGLRLIYYSQIVNDFQKGDIAEGYSVSREKKESFPLTVTSAQKNPTAFYLCASSFGGGRNTGELFFGEGSRLTVL.

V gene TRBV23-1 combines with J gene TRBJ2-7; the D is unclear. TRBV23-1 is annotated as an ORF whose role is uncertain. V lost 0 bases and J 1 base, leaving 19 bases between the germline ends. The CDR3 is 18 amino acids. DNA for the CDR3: TGCGCCAGCAGTCAATCGAATTCTAGGAACATTACTTCCTACGAGCAGTACTTC. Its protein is CASSQSNSRNITSYEQYF.

CDR3 protein: CASSFSGQGGLNGYTF. CDR3 sequence (DNA): TGCGCCAGCAGCTTTTCGGGACAGGGAGGTCTCAATGGCTACACCTTC. The chain has TRBV5-1 and TRBJ1-2; TRBD1 matches 9 bases. The germline gives CDR1 SGHRS, CDR2 YFSETQ. The CDR3 consists of 16 residues. V trimming: 2 bases; J trimming: 6 bases; junction bases outside the gene matches: 11.

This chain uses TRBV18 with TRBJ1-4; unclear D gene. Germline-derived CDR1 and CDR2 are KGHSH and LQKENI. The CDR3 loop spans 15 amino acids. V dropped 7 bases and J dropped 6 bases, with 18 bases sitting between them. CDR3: CASCASSRGDEKLFF. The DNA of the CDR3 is TGTGCCAGCTGCGCCAGTAGTAGAGGCGATGAAAAACTGTTTTTT. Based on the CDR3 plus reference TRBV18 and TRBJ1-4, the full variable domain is NAGVMQNPRHLVRRRGQEARLRCSPMKGHSHVYWYRQLPEEGLKFMVYLQKENIIDESGMPKERFSAEFPKEGPSILRIQQVVRGDSAAYFCASCASSRGDEKLFFGSGTQLSVL.

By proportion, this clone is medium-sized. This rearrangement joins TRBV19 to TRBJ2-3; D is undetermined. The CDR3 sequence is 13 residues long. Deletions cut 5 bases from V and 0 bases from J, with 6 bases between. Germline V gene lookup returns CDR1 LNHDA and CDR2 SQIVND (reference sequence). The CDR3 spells CASSATSTDTQYF. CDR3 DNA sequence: TGTGCCAGTAGTGCCACTAGCACAGATACGCAGTATTTT.

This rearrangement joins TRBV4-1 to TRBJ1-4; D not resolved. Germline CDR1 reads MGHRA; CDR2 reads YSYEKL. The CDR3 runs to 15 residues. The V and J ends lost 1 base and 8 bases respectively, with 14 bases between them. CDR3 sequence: CASSQVEGIREKLFF. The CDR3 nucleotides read TGCGCCAGCAGCCAAGTGGAGGGTATAAGGGAAAAACTGTTTTTT.

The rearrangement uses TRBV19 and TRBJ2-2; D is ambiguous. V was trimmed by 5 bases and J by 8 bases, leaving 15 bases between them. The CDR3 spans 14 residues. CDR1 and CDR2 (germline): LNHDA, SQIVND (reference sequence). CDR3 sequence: CASSLAYRSGELFF. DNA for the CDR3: TGTGCCAGTAGTCTGGCGTACAGATCAGGGGAGCTGTTTTTT.

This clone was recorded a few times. The DNA of the CDR3 is TGTGCCAGCAGTACCCGACAGGGTCGGGCTGGCTACACCTTC. Protein product: CASSTRQGRAGYTF. The chain is built from TRBV6-5 and TRBJ1-2, with TRBD1 identical over 7 bases. The germline V gene encodes CDR1 MNHEY and CDR2 SVGAGI. J gave up 7 bases and V 5 bases, and 10 bases lay outside the gene matches. This CDR3 has 14 residues.

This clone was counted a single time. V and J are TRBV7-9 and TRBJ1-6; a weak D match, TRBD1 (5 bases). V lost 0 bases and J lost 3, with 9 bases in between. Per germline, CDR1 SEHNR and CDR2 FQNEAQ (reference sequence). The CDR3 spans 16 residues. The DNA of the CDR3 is TGTGCCAGCAGCTTAGCGCAGGGTTTCTATAATTCACCCCTCCACTTT. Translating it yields CASSLAQGFYNSPLHF.

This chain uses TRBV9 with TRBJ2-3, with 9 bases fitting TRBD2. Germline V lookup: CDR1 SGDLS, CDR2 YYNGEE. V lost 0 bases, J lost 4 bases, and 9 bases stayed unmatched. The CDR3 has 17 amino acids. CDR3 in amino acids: CASSVGPASGAADTQYF. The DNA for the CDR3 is TGTGCCAGCAGCGTAGGGCCAGCTAGCGGGGCTGCAGATACGCAGTATTTT.

DNA for the CDR3: TGTGCCAGCAGTTGGGACAGGGGTTTTGAAAAACTGTTTTTT. Translation: CASSWDRGFEKLFF. The V gene is TRBV2, the J gene TRBJ1-4; 10 bases align to TRBD1. The CDR3 runs to 14 residues. Germline CDR1 SNHLY, CDR2 FYNNEI. V shed 5 bases and J 7 bases; nucleotides not matched to a gene: 4.

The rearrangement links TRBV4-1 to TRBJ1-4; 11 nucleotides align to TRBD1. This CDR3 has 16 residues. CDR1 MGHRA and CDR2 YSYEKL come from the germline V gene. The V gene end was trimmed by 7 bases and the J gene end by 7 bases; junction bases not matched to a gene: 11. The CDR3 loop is CASTTGQGVVSEKLFF. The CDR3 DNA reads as TGCGCCAGCACCACGGGACAGGGGGTAGTCAGTGAAAAACTGTTTTTT.

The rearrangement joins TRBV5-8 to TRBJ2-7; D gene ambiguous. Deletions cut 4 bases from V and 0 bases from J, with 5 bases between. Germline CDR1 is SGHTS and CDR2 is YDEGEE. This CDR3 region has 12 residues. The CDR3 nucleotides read TGTGCCAGCAGCGCGTCCTCCTACGAGCAGTACTTC. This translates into CASSASSYEQYF. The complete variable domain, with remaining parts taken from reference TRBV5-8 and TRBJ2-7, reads EAGVTQSPTHLIKTRGQQATLRCSPISGHTSVYWYQQALGLGLQFLLWYDEGEERNRGNFPPRFSGRQFPNYSSELNVNALELEDSALYLCASSASSYEQYFGPGTRLTVT.

The CDR3 region has the DNA TGTGCCAGCAGTGAGCAGGGTACCGGGGAGCTGTTTTTT. Translated, it gives CASSEQGTGELFF. The chain is built from TRBV6-1 and TRBJ2-2; possibly TRBD1 for D (5 bases). The CDR3 extends over 13 amino acids. Trimming took off 3 bases at V and 5 bases at J, with 7 bases between the two ends. The germline V gene has CDR1 MNHNS and CDR2 SASEGT.

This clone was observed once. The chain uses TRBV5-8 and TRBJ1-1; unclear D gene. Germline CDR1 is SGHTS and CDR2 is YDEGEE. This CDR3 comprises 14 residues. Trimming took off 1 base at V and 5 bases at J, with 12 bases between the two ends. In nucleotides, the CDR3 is TGTGCCAGCAGCTTGACCCCGCCGGGTACTGAAGCTTTCTTT. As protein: CASSLTPPGTEAFF.

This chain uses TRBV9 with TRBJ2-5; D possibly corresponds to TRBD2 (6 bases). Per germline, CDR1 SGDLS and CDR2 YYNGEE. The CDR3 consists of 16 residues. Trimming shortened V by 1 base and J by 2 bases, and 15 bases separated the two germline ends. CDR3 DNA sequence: TGTGCCAGCAGCGTAAAGGGGATCGGGGGACAAGAGACCCAGTACTTC. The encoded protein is CASSVKGIGGQETQYF.

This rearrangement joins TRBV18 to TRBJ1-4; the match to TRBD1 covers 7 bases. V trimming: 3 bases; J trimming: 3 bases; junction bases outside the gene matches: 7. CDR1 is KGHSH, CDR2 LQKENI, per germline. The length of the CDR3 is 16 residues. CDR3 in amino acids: CASSPPRGFSNEKLFF. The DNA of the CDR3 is TGTGCCAGCTCACCCCCCAGGGGGTTTTCTAATGAAAAACTGTTTTTT.

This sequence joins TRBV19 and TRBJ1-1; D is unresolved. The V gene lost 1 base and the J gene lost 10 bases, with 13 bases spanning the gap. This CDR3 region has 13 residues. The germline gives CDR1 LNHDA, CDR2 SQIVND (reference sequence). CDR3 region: CASSIGAHKGAFF. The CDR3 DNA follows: TGTGCCAGTAGTATAGGGGCACATAAAGGAGCTTTCTTT.

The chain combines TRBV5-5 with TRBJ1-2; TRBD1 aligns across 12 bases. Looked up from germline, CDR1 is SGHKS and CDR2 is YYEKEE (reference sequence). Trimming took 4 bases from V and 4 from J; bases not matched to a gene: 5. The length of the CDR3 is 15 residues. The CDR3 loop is CASSAGTGGPYGYTF. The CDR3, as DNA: TGTGCCAGCAGCGCCGGGACAGGGGGCCCCTATGGCTACACCTTC. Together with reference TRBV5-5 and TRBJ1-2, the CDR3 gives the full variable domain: DAGVTQSPTHLIKTRGQQVTLRCSPISGHKSVSWYQQVLGQGPQFIFQYYEKEERGRGNFPDRFSARQFPNYSSELNVNALLLGDSALYLCASSAGTGGPYGYTFGSGTRLTVV.